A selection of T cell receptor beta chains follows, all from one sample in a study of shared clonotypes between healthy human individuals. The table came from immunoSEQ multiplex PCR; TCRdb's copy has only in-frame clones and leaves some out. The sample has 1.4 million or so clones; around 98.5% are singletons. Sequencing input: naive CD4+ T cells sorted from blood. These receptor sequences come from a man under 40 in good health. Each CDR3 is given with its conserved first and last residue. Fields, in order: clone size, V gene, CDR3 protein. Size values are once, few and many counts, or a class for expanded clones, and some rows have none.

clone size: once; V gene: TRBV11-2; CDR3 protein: CASSIIIGGYTF
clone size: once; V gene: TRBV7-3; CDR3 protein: CASSSSGAGELFF
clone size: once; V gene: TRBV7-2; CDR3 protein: CASSFPPGFEQFF
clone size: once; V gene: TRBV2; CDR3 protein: CASSGERRGAEAFF
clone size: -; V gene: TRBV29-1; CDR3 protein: CSVELVGTKDNEQFF
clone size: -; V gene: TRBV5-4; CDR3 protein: CASSIPGLAGETQYF
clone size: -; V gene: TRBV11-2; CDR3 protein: CASSYWTGGFSYEQYF
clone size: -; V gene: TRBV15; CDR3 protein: CATSRGGLTSGAYNEQFF
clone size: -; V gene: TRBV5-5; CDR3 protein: CASSWRILYEQYF
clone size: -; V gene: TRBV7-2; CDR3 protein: CASSLGARQNTGELFF